This T cell receptor beta chain was identified during a study of shared clonotypes between healthy human individuals. Sequencing used immunoSEQ multiplex PCR; TCRdb keeps in-frame clones, though not all of them. The data show around 2.1 million clones, approximately 94% seen once. This CDR3 comprises 15 residues. Trimming cost V 5 bases and J 6 bases; bases outside gene matches: 6. CDR1 and CDR2 from the germline V gene are SEHNR and FQNEAQ (reference sequence). The naive CD8 population came from CD45RO-negative cells selected for CCR7, without terminally differentiated effector memory CD45RA+ cells.

The V gene is TRBV7-9, the J gene TRBJ2-2, with 10 bases lining up with TRBD1. The receptor was isolated from a man between 18 and 29 years old in good health. Some clones in this sample may be carry-over from other donors' samples. What was sequenced was naive CD8+ T cells from PBMCs. The CDR3 nucleotides read TGTGCCAGCAGCCGACAGGGGGCTTTACCCGGGGAGCTGTTTTTT. It codes for CASSRQGALPGELFF.